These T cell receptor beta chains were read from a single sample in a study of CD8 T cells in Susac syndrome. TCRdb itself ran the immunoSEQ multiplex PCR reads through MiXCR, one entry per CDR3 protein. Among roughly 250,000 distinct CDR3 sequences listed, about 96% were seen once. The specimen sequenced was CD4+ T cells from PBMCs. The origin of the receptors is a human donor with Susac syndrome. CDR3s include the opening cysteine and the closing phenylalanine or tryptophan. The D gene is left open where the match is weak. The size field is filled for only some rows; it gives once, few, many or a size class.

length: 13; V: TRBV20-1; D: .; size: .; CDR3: CSAPTGSNQPQHF
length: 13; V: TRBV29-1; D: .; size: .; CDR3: CSVEDGGFYGYTF
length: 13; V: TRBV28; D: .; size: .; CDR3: CASEGGRAETQYF
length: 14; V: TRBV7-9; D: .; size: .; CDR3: CASSLPGSHYGYTF
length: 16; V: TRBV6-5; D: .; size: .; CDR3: CASSYRAVLGPDTQYF
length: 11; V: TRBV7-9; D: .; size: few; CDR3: CASSFGDTQYF
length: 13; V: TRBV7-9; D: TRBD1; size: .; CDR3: CASSPWTGFEQFF
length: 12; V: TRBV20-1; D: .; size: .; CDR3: CSGSGGYNEQFF
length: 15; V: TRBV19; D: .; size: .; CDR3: CASSRGPSSTGELFF
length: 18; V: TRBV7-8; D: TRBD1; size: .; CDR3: CASSPDLGTGGSNTEAFF
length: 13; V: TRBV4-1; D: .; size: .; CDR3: CASSQVREETQYF
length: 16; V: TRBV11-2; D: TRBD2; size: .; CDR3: CASTLSAGVRSDEQFF
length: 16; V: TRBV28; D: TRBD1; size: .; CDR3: CASSLFPKLTGNGYTF
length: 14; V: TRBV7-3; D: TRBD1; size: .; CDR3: CASSSGQKNTEAFF